This T cell receptor (beta chain) derives from a study of shared clonotypes between healthy human individuals. Germline V gene sequence: CDR1 SGDLS, CDR2 YYNGEE. The CDR3 totals 15 residues. Trimming took 1 base from V and 0 from J, leaving 9 bases between them. Researchers ran the assay at a deep level. Measured with immunoSEQ multiplex PCR; TCRdb has only the in-frame clones, and not every one. This table holds about 980,000 clones, 70% to 85% found once. General study points: Richness estimates generally favored naive over memory subsets.

As regards this clone: As yet, its antigen is unknown.

This receptor was identified in a man aged 18 to 30 in good health. This rearrangement joins TRBV9 to TRBJ2-3; no clear D. The sequenced sample consisted of memory CD4+ T cells sorted from blood. Described subset: CD45RA-negative fraction. CDR3 sequence (DNA): TGTGCCAGCAGCGTAACCAGGATGAGCACAGATACGCAGTATTTT. Translation gives CASSVTRMSTDTQYF.